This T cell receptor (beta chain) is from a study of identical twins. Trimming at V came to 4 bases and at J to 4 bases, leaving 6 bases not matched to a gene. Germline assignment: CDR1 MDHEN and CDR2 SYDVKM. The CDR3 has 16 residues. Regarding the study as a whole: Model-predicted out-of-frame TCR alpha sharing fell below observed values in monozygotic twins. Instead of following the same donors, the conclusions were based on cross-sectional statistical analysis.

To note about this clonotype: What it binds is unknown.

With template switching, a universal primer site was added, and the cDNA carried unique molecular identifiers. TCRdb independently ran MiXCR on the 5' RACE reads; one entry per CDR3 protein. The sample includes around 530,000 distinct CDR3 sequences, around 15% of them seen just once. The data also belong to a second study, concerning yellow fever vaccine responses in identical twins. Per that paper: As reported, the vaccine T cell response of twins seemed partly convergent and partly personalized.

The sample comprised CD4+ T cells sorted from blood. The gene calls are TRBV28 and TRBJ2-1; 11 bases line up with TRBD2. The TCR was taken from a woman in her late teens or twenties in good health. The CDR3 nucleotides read TGTGCCAGCAGTTCGTTGACTAGCGGGACGTACAATGAGCAGTTCTTC. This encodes CASSSLTSGTYNEQFF.